A selection of T cell receptor beta chains follows, all from one sample in a study of cytomegalovirus exposure and HLA in healthy donors. Produced via immunoSEQ multiplex PCR; TCRdb's table is partial and in-frame only. The sample yields about 130,000 clones, about four fifths seen once. The source material was PBMCs. The receptors here all came from a man between 18 and 35 years old in good health and CMV-seronegative. CDR3s include the opening cysteine and the closing phenylalanine or tryptophan. Each record gives: CDR3 length, V gene, clone size, CDR3 protein. A row's size may be missing; if present it is once, few, many or a size class.

cdr3_length: 12; v_call: TRBV30; clone_size: -; cdr3_aa: CAWRGTGAPQYF
cdr3_length: 18; v_call: TRBV27; clone_size: -; cdr3_aa: CASSTRVQGFAGNQPQHF
cdr3_length: 13; v_call: TRBV19; clone_size: -; cdr3_aa: CASTKGGDYTQYF
cdr3_length: 14; v_call: TRBV5-8; clone_size: -; cdr3_aa: CASSLTASNQPQHF
cdr3_length: 16; v_call: TRBV9; clone_size: -; cdr3_aa: CASSVRVSGSFHEQYF
cdr3_length: 14; v_call: TRBV6-5; clone_size: -; cdr3_aa: CASSYTVSRGPQHF
cdr3_length: 14; v_call: TRBV5-1; clone_size: -; cdr3_aa: CASSVDRERYGYTF
cdr3_length: 16; v_call: TRBV7-6; clone_size: once; cdr3_aa: CASSLKIGTGAYEQYF
cdr3_length: 17; v_call: TRBV15; clone_size: once; cdr3_aa: CATSRGPRGYSGNTIYF
cdr3_length: 15; v_call: TRBV7-9; clone_size: -; cdr3_aa: CASSRHTGNSYEQYF
cdr3_length: 13; v_call: TRBV19; clone_size: -; cdr3_aa: CASSSGKNTEAFF
cdr3_length: 16; v_call: TRBV13; clone_size: -; cdr3_aa: CASSLWDNQAKNIQYF
cdr3_length: 14; v_call: TRBV9; clone_size: -; cdr3_aa: CASSPRRGSYGYTF
cdr3_length: 13; v_call: TRBV29-1; clone_size: -; cdr3_aa: CSVREPWNTEAFF
cdr3_length: 15; v_call: TRBV5-6; clone_size: -; cdr3_aa: CASSLAYREGQPQHF
cdr3_length: 15; v_call: TRBV9; clone_size: -; cdr3_aa: CASSVGMLTTTEAFF
cdr3_length: 15; v_call: TRBV19; clone_size: -; cdr3_aa: CASSIQAGGNQPQHF
cdr3_length: 16; v_call: TRBV27; clone_size: -; cdr3_aa: CASSLYGRQGIQPQHF
cdr3_length: 14; v_call: TRBV2; clone_size: -; cdr3_aa: CASSDVRGNYGYTF
cdr3_length: 17; v_call: TRBV11-2; clone_size: -; cdr3_aa: CASSHSPYRVVNTEAFF
cdr3_length: 15; v_call: TRBV28; clone_size: once; cdr3_aa: CASSSLGSGANVLTF
cdr3_length: 14; v_call: TRBV9; clone_size: -; cdr3_aa: CASSVDQMNTEAFF
cdr3_length: 12; v_call: TRBV29-1; clone_size: -; cdr3_aa: CSVDRGEETQYF
cdr3_length: 18; v_call: TRBV7-9; clone_size: -; cdr3_aa: CASSHGLWAGQGSLGYTF
cdr3_length: 14; v_call: TRBV7-9; clone_size: -; cdr3_aa: CASSLVGRNQPQHF
cdr3_length: 16; v_call: TRBV5-1; clone_size: -; cdr3_aa: CASSLGGLESTDTQYF